The following is a T cell receptor (beta chain) sequence with its context. The table came from immunoSEQ multiplex PCR; TCRdb's copy has only in-frame clones and leaves some out. Altogether under 200,000 clones are present, around nine tenths being singletons, with the ten largest covering about 22%. This sample stems from a study of blood T cell repertoires in COVID-19. The origin of this receptor is a man between 60 and 75 years old with active or convalescent COVID-19. The sequencing sample was made of peripheral blood.

CDR3 DNA sequence: TGTGCCAGCAGTTTATCGGTCGGGTATAATTCACCCCTCCACTTT. Translating gives CASSLSVGYNSPLHF. The V gene is TRBV27, the J gene TRBJ1-6; D gene uncertain. Germline values: CDR1 MNHEY, CDR2 SMNVEV (reference sequence). CDR3 length equals 15 residues. V lost 0 bases to trimming and J lost 4 bases, with 7 bases between them.